These 10 T cell receptor beta chains were all obtained from the same sample, sequenced in a study of blood T cells in healthy people across ages. A J-beta primer mix and a sample-barcoded 5' primer were used in a second PCR of roughly 6 to 12 cycles. MiXCR, applied by TCRdb to the 5' RACE reads, yields one record per CDR3 protein. The repertoire includes fewer than 650,000 distinct CDR3 sequences, about a quarter of them detected once, and over 3.5% sits in the top ten. These data were likewise used in another study, on T cells of mothers and their children.

Sequencing was done on a sample of blood. The receptors were sampled from a boy between 2 and 10 years old in good health.

The rearrangement uses TRBV6-5 and TRBJ2-7; the D is unclear. Germline CDR1 reads MNHEY; CDR2 reads SVGAGI. V was pared by 0 bases and J by 0 bases, with 15 bases between. The CDR3 loop spans 17 amino acids. The CDR3 sequence is CASSYSLHTQRSYEQYF. The CDR3 bases are TGTGCCAGCAGTTACTCACTCCACACACAGCGCTCCTACGAGCAGTACTTC.

This clonotype was seen a handful of times. V gene TRBV5-4 combines with J gene TRBJ2-2, with TRBD2 identical over 7 bases. The CDR3 extends over 16 amino acids. The junction had 7 bases not matched to a gene; V was cut back by 0 bases and J by 5 bases. Germline values: CDR1 SGHNT, CDR2 YYREEE (reference sequence). As DNA, the CDR3 is TGTGCCAGCAGCTTGGGTGGTCCCGGGGGGACCGGGGAGCTGTTTTTT. Its translation is CASSLGGPGGTGELFF.

This clonotype was detected many times. The J gene is TRBJ1-4, the V gene TRBV11-2; D gene ambiguous. Germline V gene lookup returns CDR1 SGHAT and CDR2 FQNNGV. CDR3 size: 15 residues. The ends were cut back, 5 bases at V and 0 bases at J, with 10 bases in the middle. The CDR3: CASSKTASTNEKLFF. CDR3 sequence (DNA): TGTGCCAGCAGCAAAACGGCTTCAACTAATGAAAAACTGTTTTTT.

This chain connects TRBV20-1 to TRBJ1-2; D uncertain. Trimming took 5 bases from V and 10 from J, leaving 14 bases between them. The CDR3 is 11 amino acids. Per germline, CDR1 DFQATT and CDR2 SNEGSKA (reference sequence). The CDR3 reads CSAYNREDYTF. CDR3 bases: TGCAGTGCTTATAATCGTGAGGACTACACCTTC.

The genes are TRBV30 and TRBJ2-7; 10 positions agree with TRBD2. Germline CDR1 reads GTSNPN; CDR2 reads SVGIG (reference sequence). This CDR3 spans 16 amino acids. The trim removed 2 bases at V and 6 bases at J, leaving 13 bases unmatched. The CDR3 loop is CAWSSPAGGPTGEQYF. As DNA, the CDR3 is TGTGCCTGGAGTAGTCCAGCGGGAGGGCCGACTGGCGAGCAGTACTTC.

The table lists this clonotype with a few counts. The chain employs TRBV6-5 and TRBJ2-5, with TRBD2 identical over 11 bases. J was trimmed by 5 bases and V by 4 bases; bases with no gene match: 9. Germline CDR1 and CDR2: MNHEY and SVGAGI. The CDR3 runs to 16 residues. CDR3 nucleotide sequence: TGTGCCAGCAGTTCCCTCACTAGCGGGAGAATTGAGACCCAGTACTTC. Translated, it gives CASSSLTSGRIETQYF.

This clonotype was counted only a few times. The rearrangement uses TRBV5-6 and TRBJ1-5; maybe TRBD1 (6 bases). With 2 bases removed from V and 0 bases from J, the gap between germline ends came to 9 bases. Germline values: CDR1 SGHDT, CDR2 YYEEEE. The CDR3 is made up of 15 amino acids. For the CDR3, the DNA is TGTGCCAGCAGCTTTGGACAGTATAGCAATCAGCCCCAGCATTTT. Translating gives CASSFGQYSNQPQHF. Drawing the rest from reference TRBV5-6 and TRBJ1-5, the complete variable domain is DAGVTQSPTHLIKTRGQQVTLRCSPKSGHDTVSWYQQALGQGPQFIFQYYEEEERQRGNFPDRFSGHQFPNYSSELNVNALLLGDSALYLCASSFGQYSNQPQHFGDGTRLSIL.

The genes are TRBV19 and TRBJ2-1; the match to TRBD2 covers 8 bases. The CDR3 spans 13 residues. Germline V gene sequence: CDR1 LNHDA, CDR2 SQIVND (reference sequence). V gave up 10 bases and J gave up 5 bases; unmatched junction bases: 7. As DNA, the CDR3 is TGTGCCACATCTAGCGGGCAAGACAATGAGCAGTTCTTC. Protein: CATSSGQDNEQFF.

The chain employs TRBV7-3 and TRBJ2-2, with a tentative D call TRBD2 (6 bases). There are 14 residues in the CDR3. Per germline, CDR1 SGHTA and CDR2 FQGTGA. The V and J ends lost 2 bases and 3 bases respectively, with 7 bases between them. In DNA, the CDR3 is TGTGCCAGCAGCTTACTAGCGTACACCGGGGAGCTGTTTTTT. Translation gives CASSLLAYTGELFF.

The V gene is TRBV20-1, the J gene TRBJ2-7; D gene ambiguous. The CDR3 is 12 residues long. The germline V gene has CDR1 DFQATT and CDR2 SNEGSKA (reference sequence). The V gene lost 0 bases and the J gene lost 7 bases, with 10 bases spanning the gap. CDR3 loop: CSARDPGREQYF. The CDR3 coding sequence is TGCAGTGCTAGAGATCCGGGTAGGGAGCAGTACTTC.